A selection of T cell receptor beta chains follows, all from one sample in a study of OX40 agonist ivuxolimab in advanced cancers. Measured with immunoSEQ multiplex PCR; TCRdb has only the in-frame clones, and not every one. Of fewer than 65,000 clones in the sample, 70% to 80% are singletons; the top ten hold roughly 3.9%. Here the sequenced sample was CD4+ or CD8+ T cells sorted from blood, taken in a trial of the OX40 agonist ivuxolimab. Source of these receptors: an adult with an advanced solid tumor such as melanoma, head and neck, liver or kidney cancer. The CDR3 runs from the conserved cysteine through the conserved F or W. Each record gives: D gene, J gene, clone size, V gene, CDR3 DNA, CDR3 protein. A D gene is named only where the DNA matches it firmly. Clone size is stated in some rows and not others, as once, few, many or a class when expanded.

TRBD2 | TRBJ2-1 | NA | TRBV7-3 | TGTGCCAGCAGCTCCGCCGGGACTAGCGGGTTGAGCTACAATGAGCAGTTCTTC | CASSSAGTSGLSYNEQFF
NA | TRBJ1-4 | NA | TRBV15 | TGTGCCACCAGCAGAGATCGGGAGGGTGTGGAAAAACTGTTTTTT | CATSRDREGVEKLFF
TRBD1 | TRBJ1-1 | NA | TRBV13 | TGTGCCAGCAGCCCGGGACAGGGGCGGGGGAACACTGAAGCTTTCTTT | CASSPGQGRGNTEAFF
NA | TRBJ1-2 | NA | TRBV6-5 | TGTGCCAGCAGTTCCCCCGGGACAACCGGCTACACCTTC | CASSSPGTTGYTF
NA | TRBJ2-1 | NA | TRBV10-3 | TGTGCCATCAGTTCCGGGCGTGGTGGATCGGGGAATGAGCAGTTCTTC | CAISSGRGGSGNEQFF
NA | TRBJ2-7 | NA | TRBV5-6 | TGTGCCAGCAGCCTGGGCGGAGTTGGGCTGTACTTC | CASSLGGVGLYF
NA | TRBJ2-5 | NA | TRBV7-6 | TGTGCCAGCAGCGTTTTTCTAGGGGGAGAGACCCAGTACTTC | CASSVFLGGETQYF
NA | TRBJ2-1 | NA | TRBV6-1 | TGTGCCAGCAGTACCCACAGGGATCTGTACAATGAGCAGTTCTTC | CASSTHRDLYNEQFF
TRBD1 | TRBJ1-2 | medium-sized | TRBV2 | TGTGCCAGCACCGCGCGGGACAGCTATGGCTACACCTTC | CASTARDSYGYTF
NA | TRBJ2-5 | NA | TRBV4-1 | TGCGCCAGCAGCCAAAGTCAGTTACAAGAGACCCAGTACTTC | CASSQSQLQETQYF
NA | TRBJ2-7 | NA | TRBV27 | TGTGCCAGCAGCCTAGGCTTATCCTACGAGCAGTACTTC | CASSLGLSYEQYF
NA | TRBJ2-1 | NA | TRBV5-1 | TGCGCCAGCAGCTTGGGGCAAATGCAGTTCTTC | CASSLGQMQFF
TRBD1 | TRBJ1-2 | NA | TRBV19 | TGTGCCAGTAGTATTAGGACAGGGATAGGCTATGGCTACACCTTC | CASSIRTGIGYGYTF
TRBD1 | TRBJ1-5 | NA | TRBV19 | TGTGCCAGTAAGGACGGACAGGGAAAAAAACAGCCCCAGCATTTT | CASKDGQGKKQPQHF
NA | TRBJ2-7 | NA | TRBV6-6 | TGTGCCAGCAGCGCTTCGAGGGAGTCCCCCTACGAGCAGTACTTC | CASSASRESPYEQYF
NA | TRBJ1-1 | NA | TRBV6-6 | TGTGCCAGCATGGGGGGGAACACTGAAGCTTTCTTT | CASMGGNTEAFF
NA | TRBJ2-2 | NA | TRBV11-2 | TGTGCCAGCAGCTTACAAGGTCGGGGCACCGGGGAGCTGTTTTTT | CASSLQGRGTGELFF